This T cell receptor (beta chain) was found in a study of shared clonotypes between healthy human individuals. Using immunoSEQ multiplex PCR, the repertoire was profiled, and TCRdb retains in-frame clones only, with some absent. This sample yields 2 million to 3 million clones, of which 85% to 95% are seen a single time; around 0.14% belongs to the top ten. The CDR3 sequence is 15 residues long. Germline V gene lookup returns CDR1 SGHTA and CDR2 FQGNSA. The J segment lost 4 bases and the V segment lost 5 bases, leaving 10 bases of the junction unmatched. The donors, healthy adults who were HIV-negative, had experienced no recent acute infections or vaccinations. Every contributor of samples was a Caucasian grown-up residing in Nashville, Tennessee.

The rearrangement links TRBV7-2 to TRBJ2-7; TRBD2 agrees at 8 bases. The clonotype was recovered from a man aged 18 to 35 in good health. The source material was naive CD4+ T cells sorted from blood. Documented subset: CD45RA+ positively selected. This CDR3 reads CASSPGPGRVYEQYF. The CDR3 nucleotides read TGTGCCAGCAGCCCCGGGCCCGGGAGGGTTTACGAGCAGTACTTC.